The 26 T cell receptor beta chains below were found in one sample sequenced in a study of vaccination effects on CD4 cells after COVID-19. No antigen is known for these receptors. Viral peptide pools were used in the ViraFEST assay to expand antigen-specific CD4+ T cells, and sequencing came afterward. A 10-day culture period preceded the isolation of CD4+ T cells. Every participant took two doses of the BNT162b2 or mRNA-1273 vaccine. Only in-frame clones appear in the TCRdb table, and some are missing; sequencing was by immunoSEQ multiplex PCR. The table shows some 70,000 clones, with 75% to 85% occurring only once. The material was CD4+ T cells from PBMCs cultured with HCoV-229E spike peptides, obtained after COVID-19 vaccination. The receptors shown here come from a human donor who received a COVID-19 vaccine.

The chain combines TRBV19 with TRBJ2-5; no firm D call. Germline values: CDR1 LNHDA, CDR2 SQIVND (reference sequence). The CDR3 runs 16 residues. V was pared by 2 bases and J by 0 bases, with 13 bases between. CDR3 sequence (DNA): TGTGCCAGTAGTATACGGAAGGCAGACTACCAAGAGACCCAGTACTTC. Its translation is CASSIRKADYQETQYF.

The chain couples TRBV5-8 to TRBJ2-3; D is unclear. Germline lookup yields CDR1 SGHTS and CDR2 YDEGEE. This CDR3 has 15 amino acids. With 7 bases removed from V and 2 bases from J, the gap between germline ends came to 17 bases. As DNA, the CDR3 is TGTGCCAGCCCTTCTGTCGGCAGAATCACAGATACGCAGTATTTT. Translated, it gives CASPSVGRITDTQYF. Full variable domain (missing parts from reference TRBV5-8 and TRBJ2-3): EAGVTQSPTHLIKTRGQQATLRCSPISGHTSVYWYQQALGLGLQFLLWYDEGEERNRGNFPPRFSGRQFPNYSSELNVNALELEDSALYLCASPSVGRITDTQYFGPGTRLTVL.

The rearrangement uses TRBV24-1 and TRBJ2-1; 8 nucleotides agree with TRBD1. The CDR3 has 15 amino acids. Trimming cost V 4 bases and J 5 bases; bases outside gene matches: 6. Per the germline V gene, CDR1 is KGHDR and CDR2 is SFDVKD. The CDR3 here is CATSEDRGRDNEQFF. In nucleotides, the CDR3 is TGTGCCACCAGTGAAGACAGGGGTAGGGACAATGAGCAGTTCTTC.

The chain couples TRBV28 to TRBJ2-6; D is unresolved. This CDR3 region has 15 residues. V was clipped by 5 bases and J by 2 bases, with 10 bases between them. The germline CDR1 and CDR2 sequences are MDHEN and SYDVKM. This CDR3 is CASSRALAGANVLTF. In DNA form, the CDR3 reads TGTGCCAGCAGTCGAGCATTAGCTGGGGCCAACGTCCTGACTTTC.

The V gene is TRBV10-3, the J gene TRBJ2-7; weak D call: TRBD2 (7 bases). The V gene's germline CDR1 is ENHRY and CDR2 SYGVKD. Deletions cut 11 bases from V and 5 bases from J, with 19 bases between. This CDR3 comprises 13 residues. CDR3 coding DNA: TGTGCCTCCTCTGAGGGGGGGCAACACGAGCAGTACGTC. Amino acids: CASSEGGQHEQYV.

In its sample, this clone was seen once. This chain joins TRBV7-2 and TRBJ2-1; D is unresolved. In germline, CDR1 is SGHTA, CDR2 FQGNSA. V dropped 3 bases and J dropped 0 bases, with 12 bases sitting between them. This CDR3 has 16 residues. The CDR3 reads CASSFPKLGSYNEQFF. The CDR3 region has the DNA TGTGCCAGCAGCTTTCCCAAATTGGGCTCCTACAATGAGCAGTTCTTC.

This chain links TRBV6-5 with TRBJ1-1; D gene ambiguous. The CDR3 has 15 amino acids. Germline values: CDR1 MNHEY, CDR2 SVGAGI. V was clipped by 6 bases and J by 1 base, with 15 bases between them. The CDR3 reads CASRGPNRPNTEAFF. In nucleotides, the CDR3 is TGTGCCAGCAGAGGTCCCAACCGGCCGAACACTGAAGCTTTCTTT.

This rearrangement joins TRBV24-1 to TRBJ1-4; perhaps TRBD1 as D (6 bases). Deletions cut 9 bases from V and 2 bases from J, with 15 bases between. This CDR3 region has 15 residues. Germline loops: CDR1 KGHDR, CDR2 SFDVKD. The CDR3 spells CATSTGQGTNEKLFF. The CDR3 DNA sequence: TGTGCCACCTCCACGGGTCAGGGGACTAATGAAAAACTGTTTTTT.

The chain employs TRBV27 and TRBJ2-7, with D perhaps given as TRBD1 or TRBD2 (6 bases each). In germline, CDR1 is MNHEY, CDR2 SMNVEV (reference sequence). The CDR3 contains 12 residues. Trimming took off 9 bases at V and 5 bases at J, with 14 bases between the two ends. For the CDR3, the DNA is TGTGCCAGAAAGGGGGGCGTGAACGAGCAGTACGTC. Translated, it gives CARKGGVNEQYV.

The chain has TRBV24-1 and TRBJ2-1; TRBD1 aligns across 8 bases. V gave up 2 bases and J gave up 1 base; unmatched junction bases: 3. Germline CDR1 is KGHDR and CDR2 is SFDVKD. The CDR3 runs to 16 residues. The CDR3 reads CATSDSGQGSYNEQFF. CDR3 bases: TGTGCCACCAGTGATTCCGGACAGGGATCCTACAATGAGCAGTTCTTC.

This chain links TRBV28 with TRBJ1-2; D is ambiguous. This CDR3 comprises 12 residues. The V end was cut by 7 bases, the J end by 4 bases, with 10 bases between. Germline lookup yields CDR1 MDHEN and CDR2 SYDVKM. The CDR3 DNA sequence: TGTGCCAGCATCGGACGCCCCTATGGCTACACCTTC. Encoded protein: CASIGRPYGYTF.

The CDR3 spells CASSLGIFAGYGYTF. The CDR3 region has the DNA TGTGCCAGCAGTTTGGGGATCTTTGCGGGCTATGGCTACACCTTC. The V and J genes are TRBV28 and TRBJ1-2; D gene uncertain. The CDR3 runs to 15 residues. Germline CDR1 is MDHEN and CDR2 is SYDVKM. The V gene lost 3 bases and the J gene lost 4 bases, with 15 bases spanning the gap.

The V and J genes are TRBV29-1 and TRBJ1-1; no clear D gene. Germline CDR1 is SQVTM and CDR2 is ANQGSEA. This CDR3 is built from 12 residues. Trimming cost V 4 bases and J 1 base, with 7 bases left between them. The CDR3 reads CSVGAGNTEAFF. In DNA, the CDR3 is TGCAGCGTTGGTGCGGGGAACACTGAAGCTTTCTTT.

The chain recombines TRBV5-1 with TRBJ2-3; D is ambiguous. Trimming left V 2 bases short and J 1 base short, with 11 bases between. The CDR3 runs to 15 residues. Germline V CDR1 and CDR2: SGHRS, YFSETQ. The CDR3 DNA reads TGCGCCAGCAGCTTTATCACTGGGGGCACAGATACGCAGTATTTT. Its translation: CASSFITGGTDTQYF.

This chain links TRBV27 with TRBJ2-7, with a possible D match to TRBD1 (6 bases). The germline V gene encodes CDR1 MNHEY and CDR2 SMNVEV (reference sequence). V was clipped by 1 base and J by 4 bases, with 26 bases between them. This CDR3 is built from 19 residues. This CDR3 is CASSLLGNSLGQRMYEQYV. Written as DNA, the CDR3 is TGTGCCAGCAGTTTATTGGGTAATAGTTTGGGACAAAGGATGTACGAGCAGTACGTC.

The chain couples TRBV2 to TRBJ2-1; 9 bases are shared with TRBD1. Germline V gene lookup returns CDR1 SNHLY and CDR2 FYNNEI. V shed 1 base and J 1 base; nucleotides not matched to a gene: 5. The length of the CDR3 is 17 residues. CDR3: CASSEGLGQGSYNEQFF. The CDR3 DNA follows: TGTGCCAGCAGTGAAGGTTTGGGACAGGGATCCTACAATGAGCAGTTCTTC.

The chain joins TRBV19 to TRBJ2-3, with TRBD1 as a possible D gene (6 bases). Germline lookup yields CDR1 LNHDA and CDR2 SQIVND (reference sequence). This CDR3 region has 14 residues. Between the trimmed V and J ends, which lost 10 bases and 3 bases, there was a span of 17 bases. The CDR3 sequence is CATKRQGLTDTQYF. The CDR3 DNA reads TGTGCCACCAAAAGGCAGGGGTTGACAGATACGCAGTATTTT.

This chain joins TRBV6-5 and TRBJ2-7, with 9 bases matching TRBD2. The length of the CDR3 is 12 residues. V lost 8 bases, J lost 7 bases, and 6 bases stayed unmatched. From germline, CDR1 is MNHEY and CDR2 SVGAGI. The CDR3 nucleotides read TGTGCCAGCGGAAGCGGGGGGAGGGAGCAGTACGTC. Protein product: CASGSGGREQYV.

The rearrangement links TRBV4-1 to TRBJ2-7; 7 bases fit TRBD2. Per the germline V gene, CDR1 is MGHRA and CDR2 is YSYEKL. Germline trimming cut 0 bases from V and 1 base from J; bases unmatched to any gene: 12. CDR3 length: 18 amino acids. The CDR3 protein is CASSQDLYPAGSSYEQYV. The CDR3 bases are TGCGCCAGCAGCCAAGATCTTTACCCAGCGGGGAGTTCCTACGAGCAGTACGTC.

The chain joins TRBV4-1 to TRBJ1-2; 9 bases align to TRBD1. Germline V gene lookup returns CDR1 MGHRA and CDR2 YSYEKL. CDR3 size: 16 residues. The V segment lost 4 bases and the J segment 3 bases; nucleotides outside the gene matches: 9. This CDR3 reads CASSPTGTGSHYGYTF. CDR3 DNA sequence: TGCGCCAGCAGCCCAACCGGGACAGGGAGTCACTATGGCTACACCTTC.

The chain carries TRBV5-5 and TRBJ1-5; 7 nucleotides line up with TRBD1. CDR1 and CDR2 from the germline V gene are SGHKS and YYEKEE (reference sequence). The CDR3 length is 14 residues. V lost 4 bases to trimming and J lost 3 bases; unmatched junction nucleotides: 4. This chain's CDR3 is CASSRDRDNQPQHF. The CDR3 DNA reads TGTGCCAGCAGCCGGGACAGAGACAATCAGCCCCAGCATTTT.

The gene calls are TRBV10-1 and TRBJ2-3; 7 positions match TRBD1. In germline, CDR1 is WNHNN, CDR2 SYGVQD (reference sequence). This CDR3 region has 16 residues. Unmatched junction bases numbered 13, after V lost 8 bases and J lost 2 bases. The CDR3 loop is CASLRTSTGFTDTQYF. The CDR3, as DNA: TGCGCCAGCCTCCGAACCTCGACAGGGTTCACAGATACGCAGTATTTT.

In this sample, this clone turned up a few times. The rearrangement uses TRBV7-2 and TRBJ1-2; tentative D call: TRBD1 (5 bases). V dropped 2 bases and J dropped 8 bases, with 21 bases sitting between them. The germline V gene has CDR1 SGHTA and CDR2 FQGNSA. The CDR3 extends over 16 amino acids. The DNA of the CDR3 is TGTGCCAGCAGCTTAAGCCTTGGGACGGTCGGATTGGGCTACACCTTC. Its translation: CASSLSLGTVGLGYTF.

The chain links TRBV9 to TRBJ1-2; D is unresolved. The CDR3 runs to 15 residues. Trimming pared 4 bases from V and 0 bases from J, leaving 13 bases between. Per the germline V gene, CDR1 is SGDLS and CDR2 is YYNGEE. The CDR3 DNA reads TGTGCCAGCAGCCGAGCGGGGTCCCCTAACTATGGCTACACCTTC. Translation: CASSRAGSPNYGYTF.

This clone occurred once. The chain joins TRBV19 to TRBJ2-5; D might be TRBD1 or TRBD2, each matching 5 bases. CDR1 is LNHDA and CDR2 is SQIVND in the germline V gene (reference sequence). The CDR3 contains 16 residues. The ends were cut back, 6 bases at V and 6 bases at J, with 23 bases in the middle. CDR3 amino acids: CASSPPGAGVKKTQYF. The DNA for the CDR3 is TGTGCCAGTAGCCCGCCCGGGGCTGGGGTTAAAAAGACCCAGTACTTC.

V usage is TRBV5-1 and J usage is TRBJ2-5; 9 bases are a match to TRBD2. The CDR3 is 15 residues long. Germline values: CDR1 SGHRS, CDR2 YFSETQ. After removal of 3 bases from V and 5 bases from J, the junction contained 8 bases not matched to a gene. CDR3: CASSWGLANSETQYF. DNA for the CDR3: TGCGCCAGCAGCTGGGGACTAGCCAATTCTGAGACCCAGTACTTC.